The subject of this entry is one TCR beta chain. Germline values: CDR1 SGHAT, CDR2 FQNNGV. This CDR3 is built from 13 residues. V was clipped by 1 base and J by 1 base, with 4 bases between them. The sample is drawn from a study of blood T cell repertoires in COVID-19. Turning to the study itself: COVID-19 samples from acute and convalescent phases originated in the United States, Italy and Spain. From T cells, B-cell-depleted T cells, or PBMCs came the material, which was cDNA or gDNA.

In the original processing: Nucleated cell counts were estimated from reference gene primer amplification. Some clones are missing from TCRdb's copy, which holds only in-frame ones; the method was immunoSEQ multiplex PCR. V, J and clone size were drawn from that table, and D and trimming were deduced from the DNA. Here the sample spans about 75,000 clones, roughly 87% being singletons. Material: peripheral blood. J is TRBJ1-1 and V is TRBV11-2, with D uncertain. The TCR was taken from a woman aged 50 to 65 with acute or convalescent COVID-19. CDR3 sequence reads: CASSLVGNTEAFF. The CDR3 DNA follows: TGTGCCAGCAGCTTAGTCGGGAACACTGAAGCTTTCTTT.